A few counts support the clone carrying this T cell receptor beta chain. Unique molecular identifiers were incorporated into the prepared TCRbeta library. MiXCR was run by TCRdb on the PCR reads, yielding one entry per CDR3 protein. The table records nearly 400,000 distinct CDR3 sequences, approximately 20% of them present only once. The data were obtained in a study of T-cell reconstitution after alpha-beta-depleted transplantation in children. V gave up 3 bases and J gave up 6 bases, with 11 bases separating them. The CDR3 contains 12 residues. CDR1 and CDR2 (germline): SQVTM, ANQGSEA. This receptor was identified in a human donor who donated a stem cell graft to a child with acute myeloid leukemia. The genes are TRBV29-1 and TRBJ1-2; D unclear. Sequenced here: PBMCs from the stem cell graft donor, sampled from the stem cell graft. CDR3 residues: CSVEYLGHGYTF. CDR3 sequence (DNA): TGCAGCGTTGAGTATCTAGGACATGGCTACACCTTC.